This T cell receptor beta chain was recovered during a study of CXCR3-negative and CXCR3-positive naive CD8 T cells. Broader study findings: More hydrophobic TRB CDR3s occurred in CXCR3-positive than in CXCR3-negative naive cells.

About this clonotype: The antigen is unknown.

The authors made the TRB cDNA libraries by 5' RACE using UMI labels. TCRdb reworked the 5' RACE reads into one entry per CDR3 protein, no DNA. The sample data list about 50,000 distinct CDR3 sequences. The receptor comes from a human donor in good health. Some clones in this sample may be carry-over from other donors' samples. Sequenced input: naive CXCR3+ CD8+ T cells from blood. Subset in this sample: CD45RO-CCR7+CD27+CD95- naive CD8+ T cells expressing CXCR3 (TNR3+).

The chain's CDR3 is CASSSGTSEDTQYF. The J gene is TRBJ2-3, the V gene TRBV28; the D call of TRBD1 rests on TCRdb alone, since no DNA is present to check it. From germline, CDR1 is MDHEN and CDR2 SYDVKM. CDR3 length: 14 amino acids. Together with reference TRBV28 and TRBJ2-3, the CDR3 gives the full variable domain: DVKVTQSSRYLVKRTGEKVFLECVQDMDHENMFWYRQDPGLGLRLIYFSYDVKMKEKGDIPEGYSVSREKKERFSLILESASTNQTSMYLCASSSGTSEDTQYFGPGTRLTVL.